Listed here are 29 T cell receptor beta chains from one sample, sequenced in a study of blood T cells in healthy people across ages. It was with a sample-barcoded 5' primer and a J-beta primer mix that a second PCR of roughly 7 to 12 cycles was run. Each CDR3 protein is one row after TCRdb ran MiXCR on the 5' RACE reads. The sample shows 250,000 to 300,000 distinct CDR3 sequences, 25% to 30% of them seen only once. The source material was blood. Source of these receptors: a woman aged 65 to 85 in good health.

The chain couples TRBV20-1 to TRBJ2-5, with 7 bases fitting TRBD1. V lost 6 bases and J lost 1; bases outside the gene matches: 11. There are 15 residues in the CDR3. CDR1 and CDR2 from the germline V gene are DFQATT and SNEGSKA (reference sequence). The CDR3 here is CSAPHPGQTQETQYF. CDR3 coding DNA: TGCAGTGCCCCCCACCCGGGACAGACCCAAGAGACCCAGTACTTC.

The rearrangement joins TRBV20-1 to TRBJ1-5, with 9 bases identical to TRBD1. The germline CDR1 and CDR2 sequences are DFQATT and SNEGSKA (reference sequence). The J segment lost 0 bases and the V segment lost 5 bases, leaving 5 bases of the junction unmatched. The CDR3 sequence is 15 residues long. CDR3 in DNA: TGCAGTGCTTACGACAGGGGGATTAGCAATCAGCCCCAGCATTTT. This translates into CSAYDRGISNQPQHF.

Only a few counts were recorded for this clonotype. The rearrangement joins TRBV3-1 to TRBJ1-1; D unresolved. The V end was cut by 0 bases, the J end by 3 bases, with 8 bases between. This CDR3 region has 14 residues. In germline, CDR1 is LGHDT, CDR2 YNNKEL (reference sequence). CDR3 bases: TGTGCCAGCAGCCAAGAATTGGGCCACACTGAAGCTTTCTTT. This encodes CASSQELGHTEAFF.

This clonotype was counted between two and nine times. At one of its ends the junction is not consistent with the germline gene, which may arise from a read error. This chain links TRBV6-5 with TRBJ2-6, with D tentatively TRBD2 (5 bases). This CDR3 is built from 12 residues. Germline CDR1 reads MNHEY; CDR2 reads SVGAGI. CDR3: CAGSGGANVLTF. CDR3 bases: TGTGCCGGCAGCGGTGGGGCCAACGTCCTGACTTTC.

The sample holds a few counts of this clonotype. This chain joins TRBV5-1 and TRBJ2-1; D remains unclear. Trimming left V 1 base short and J 2 bases short, with 16 bases between. Looked up from germline, CDR1 is SGHRS and CDR2 is YFSETQ. The CDR3 has 17 residues. The CDR3 DNA reads TGCGCCAGCAGCTTGTTTCTCACGGACGGAGCCTACAATGAGCAGTTCTTC. Protein: CASSLFLTDGAYNEQFF.

This clonotype was seen a few times. V gene TRBV3-1 combines with J gene TRBJ2-5, with D unclear. The CDR3 has 13 amino acids. Deletions cut 4 bases from V and 4 bases from J, with 10 bases between. Per the germline V gene, CDR1 is LGHDT and CDR2 is YNNKEL (reference sequence). In DNA form, the CDR3 reads TGTGCCAGCAGCCTTAGTAAGAGAGAGACCCAGTACTTC. This codes for CASSLSKRETQYF.

This clonotype has at least ten counts. CDR3: CASSLTWEQYF. The CDR3 DNA reads as TGTGCCAGCAGCCTGACGTGGGAGCAGTACTTC. The V gene is TRBV6-2 or TRBV6-3, the J gene TRBJ2-7; D not certain. V dropped 6 bases and J dropped 7 bases, with 10 bases sitting between them. The CDR3 is made up of 11 amino acids. CDR1 is MNHEY and CDR2 is SVGEGT in the germline V gene.

Many counts were recorded for this clonotype. The chain combines TRBV7-2 with TRBJ2-5, with TRBD2 identical over 11 bases. The germline gives CDR1 SGHTA, CDR2 FQGNSA. Trimming cost V 1 base and J 1 base; bases outside gene matches: 2. The CDR3 covers 16 residues. The CDR3 nucleotides read TGTGCCAGCAGCTTAGGACTAGCGGGGCCCCAAGAGACCCAGTACTTC. Amino acids: CASSLGLAGPQETQYF.

The V gene is TRBV18, the J gene TRBJ2-5; 7 bases are a match to TRBD1. This CDR3 spans 14 amino acids. Losses at the gene ends were 3 bases for V and 3 bases for J; bases not matched to a gene: 4. Germline V lookup: CDR1 KGHSH, CDR2 LQKENI. The CDR3, as DNA: TGTGCCAGCTCACCGACAGGGATTGAAGAGACCCAGTACTTC. Amino acid sequence: CASSPTGIEETQYF. Based on the CDR3 plus reference TRBV18 and TRBJ2-5, the full variable domain is NAGVMQNPRHLVRRRGQEARLRCSPMKGHSHVYWYRQLPEEGLKFMVYLQKENIIDESGMPKERFSAEFPKEGPSILRIQQVVRGDSAAYFCASSPTGIEETQYFGPGTRLLVL.

The chain has TRBV2 and TRBJ2-1, with 9 bases matching TRBD2. The CDR3 is 16 residues long. Germline trimming cut 5 bases from V and 5 bases from J; bases unmatched to any gene: 10. Germline V gene lookup returns CDR1 SNHLY and CDR2 FYNNEI. The CDR3 loop is CASSSLGGRADNEQFF. CDR3 coding DNA: TGTGCCAGCAGTTCCCTGGGCGGGAGGGCCGACAATGAGCAGTTCTTC.

This clonotype showed up many times. J is TRBJ2-1 and V is TRBV6-1; either TRBD1 or TRBD2 may fit D (5 bases each). V was clipped by 5 bases and J by 2 bases, with 10 bases between them. From germline, CDR1 is MNHNS and CDR2 SASEGT. The CDR3 is 14 residues long. The CDR3 nucleotides read TGTGCCAGCAGTATGGGGGAGACCTACAATGAGCAGTTCTTC. This codes for CASSMGETYNEQFF.

CDR3 amino acids: CATSGGGDNEQFF. In DNA form, the CDR3 reads TGTGCCACCAGCGGAGGAGGGGACAATGAGCAGTTCTTC. J is TRBJ2-1 and V is TRBV15; TRBD2 might be the D (6 bases). V was pared by 5 bases and J by 5 bases, with 10 bases between. Germline CDR1 LNHNV, CDR2 YYDKDF (reference sequence). This CDR3 region has 13 residues. Based on the CDR3 plus reference TRBV15 and TRBJ2-1, the full variable domain is DAMVIQNPRYQVTQFGKPVTLSCSQTLNHNVMYWYQQKSSQAPKLLFHYYDKDFNNEADTPDNFQSRRPNTSFCFLDIRSPGLGDTAMYLCATSGGGDNEQFFGPGTRLTVL.

The rearrangement joins TRBV20-1 to TRBJ2-4; TRBD2 matches 7 bases. From germline, CDR1 is DFQATT and CDR2 SNEGSKA (reference sequence). The length of the CDR3 is 12 residues. J was trimmed by 5 bases and V by 5 bases; bases with no gene match: 3. CDR3 amino acids: CSAGRAENIQYF. In nucleotides, the CDR3 is TGCAGTGCTGGGAGGGCGGAAAACATTCAGTACTTC.

This clonotype was seen only a few times. This chain joins TRBV28 and TRBJ2-7; D gene ambiguous. Trimming shortened V by 4 bases and J by 0 bases, and 16 bases separated the two germline ends. The CDR3 is 16 amino acids. Germline CDR1 and CDR2: MDHEN and SYDVKM. CDR3 nucleotide sequence: TGTGCCAGCAGTTCTCCCACGGAAACCAGCTCCTACGAGCAGTACTTC. It translates to CASSSPTETSSYEQYF.

This clonotype has a handful of counts. The chain couples TRBV10-3 to TRBJ2-7, with unresolved D. Trimming stripped 6 bases from V and 4 bases from J, with 13 bases between. This CDR3 has 13 residues. Germline lookup yields CDR1 ENHRY and CDR2 SYGVKD. The CDR3 region has the DNA TGTGCCATCAGCGTGCAGGCTGCGTACGAGCAGTACTTC. Protein: CAISVQAAYEQYF.

The rearrangement links TRBV5-1 to TRBJ1-1; perhaps TRBD1 as D (5 bases). The CDR3 contains 15 residues. V lost 2 bases to trimming and J lost 4 bases, with 15 bases between them. From germline, CDR1 is SGHRS and CDR2 YFSETQ. The CDR3 region is CASSLSQAGRTEAFF. The DNA for the CDR3 is TGCGCCAGCAGCTTAAGTCAGGCAGGGCGCACTGAAGCTTTCTTT.

This clonotype was counted only a few times. This chain links TRBV6-2 or TRBV6-3 with TRBJ1-2, with D uncertain. The CDR3 has 16 residues. With 0 bases removed from V and 5 bases from J, the gap between germline ends came to 16 bases. Germline values: CDR1 MNHEY, CDR2 SVGEGT. The CDR3 protein is CASSYSVTSPPYGYTF. For the CDR3, the DNA is TGTGCCAGCAGTTACTCGGTGACTTCACCTCCATATGGCTACACCTTC.

This chain links TRBV14 with TRBJ2-5; D is unclear. This CDR3 has 17 amino acids. V lost 4 bases and J 2 bases, leaving 20 bases between the germline ends. CDR1 is SGHDN, CDR2 FVKESK, per germline. In nucleotides, the CDR3 is TGTGCCAGCAGCCCCTCATTGTGGGGATACCGACAAGAGACCCAGTACTTC. Protein sequence: CASSPSLWGYRQETQYF.

As to this clonotype: Compared with germline, one end of the junction differs, possibly owing to a read error. This rearrangement joins TRBV5-1 to TRBJ2-1, with 7 bases matching TRBD2. The CDR3 runs to 16 residues. Germline-derived CDR1 and CDR2 are SGHRS and YFSETQ. The CDR3 region is CASSLAGGSSYNGQFF. The CDR3 DNA reads TGCGCCAGCAGCTTGGCTGGCGGGAGCTCCTACAATGGGCAGTTCTTC.

This clonotype has a handful of counts. This chain connects TRBV3-1 to TRBJ1-3; D remains ambiguous. The germline CDR1 and CDR2 sequences are LGHDT and YNNKEL (reference sequence). The germline V and J ends were trimmed by 3 bases and 4 bases, with 19 bases remaining between them. The CDR3 length is 17 residues. The CDR3 DNA reads TGTGCCAGCAGCCAGTCAGGAGTTAAATTTACAGGAAACACCATATATTTT. Translated: CASSQSGVKFTGNTIYF.

This clonotype was seen ten or more times. The gene calls are TRBV10-3 and TRBJ2-1; D call uncertain. This CDR3 contains 12 residues. The V gene lost 8 bases and the J gene lost 7 bases, with 12 bases spanning the gap. Per the germline V gene, CDR1 is ENHRY and CDR2 is SYGVKD. CDR3: CAIDDARNEQFF. The CDR3 nucleotides are TGTGCCATCGATGACGCGCGTAATGAGCAGTTCTTC.

The chain combines TRBV6-6 with TRBJ2-1; 13 bases are shared with TRBD2. The V segment lost 10 bases and the J segment 1 base; nucleotides outside the gene matches: 4. The germline CDR1 and CDR2 sequences are MNHNY and SVGAGI (reference sequence). The CDR3 totals 15 residues. As DNA, the CDR3 is TGTGCCATTAGGACTAGCGGGAGTTCCTACAATGAGCAGTTCTTC. As protein: CAIRTSGSSYNEQFF.

This chain links TRBV7-9 with TRBJ2-7; D remains ambiguous. Germline V gene lookup returns CDR1 SEHNR and CDR2 FQNEAQ (reference sequence). The germline V and J ends were trimmed by 5 bases and 6 bases, with 17 bases remaining between them. The CDR3 spans 14 residues. CDR3: CASSPQTYGLEQYF. The DNA of the CDR3 is TGTGCCAGCAGCCCACAAACCTATGGTCTCGAGCAGTACTTC.

This clonotype was observed a handful of times. The genes are TRBV5-8 and TRBJ2-1; 14 nucleotides align to TRBD2. The CDR3 runs 16 residues. V trimming: 4 bases; J trimming: 8 bases; junction bases outside the gene matches: 8. Germline CDR1 and CDR2: SGHTS and YDEGEE. DNA for the CDR3: TGTGCCAGCAGCCCGGGGACTAGCGGGAGTTATCATGAGCAGTTCTTC. Residues: CASSPGTSGSYHEQFF.

The table lists this clonotype with a few counts. The chain joins TRBV19 to TRBJ2-2; 9 bases line up with TRBD2. Germline values: CDR1 LNHDA, CDR2 SQIVND (reference sequence). The CDR3 runs to 19 residues. Trimming cost V 8 bases and J 0 bases; bases outside gene matches: 16. The CDR3 here is CASQGPRAGGGANTGELFF. The CDR3 DNA follows: TGTGCCAGTCAAGGGCCTAGAGCGGGAGGTGGGGCGAACACCGGGGAGCTGTTTTTT.

J is TRBJ2-5 and V is TRBV20-1; 7 bases line up with TRBD1. CDR3 size: 13 residues. With V trimmed by 3 bases and J by 1 base, 2 bases remained unmatched. The V gene's germline CDR1 is DFQATT and CDR2 SNEGSKA (reference sequence). Written as DNA, the CDR3 is TGCAGTGCTAGGGGGACAGCCCAAGAGACCCAGTACTTC. Translated: CSARGTAQETQYF.

The table lists this clonotype with a count of one. A junction boundary mismatches the germline segment, possibly from a read error. V is TRBV5-1 and J is TRBJ1-1; possibly TRBD1 for D (5 bases). Germline loops: CDR1 SGHRS, CDR2 YFSETQ. The CDR3 is made up of 14 amino acids. This CDR3 is CASSQGVPNTEAFF. The DNA of the CDR3 is TGCGCCAGCAGCCAGGGAGTACCGAACACTGAAGCCTTCTTT.

Worth noting for this clonotype: A read error is possible here, since a much larger clone lies one base away. The chain uses TRBV29-1 and TRBJ1-1; tentatively, D is TRBD1 (6 bases). Germline loops: CDR1 SQVTM, CDR2 ANQGSEA. The CDR3 has 16 residues. The CDR3 protein is CSVALQGAPVNTEPFF. The CDR3 DNA reads TGCAGCGTGGCCCTACAGGGAGCCCCAGTGAACACTGAACCTTTCTTT.

The rearrangement links TRBV4-1 to TRBJ1-4, with 7 positions matching TRBD1. The germline gives CDR1 MGHRA, CDR2 YSYEKL. This CDR3 is built from 15 residues. Trimming removed 4 bases from V and 7 bases from J; junction bases left unmatched: 9. The CDR3 DNA reads TGCGCCAGCAGCCCCCCGACAGGGAACCCTGAAAAACTGTTTTTT. Its translation is CASSPPTGNPEKLFF.